The rows below give T cell receptor beta chains drawn from one sample of a study of cytomegalovirus exposure and HLA in healthy donors. Profiling relied on immunoSEQ multiplex PCR, and the TCRdb table lists in-frame clones only, not all of them. The table counts around 63,000 clones; over 1.5% lies in the top ten. What was sequenced was PBMCs. The receptors were gathered from a woman in her 30s in good health and CMV-seronegative. CDR3s include the opening cysteine and the closing phenylalanine or tryptophan. The order of the fields is V gene, D gene, J gene, CDR3 protein, CDR3 DNA. A D gene is named only where the DNA matches it firmly.

TRBV5-4	NA	TRBJ2-5	CASSLELAGETQYF	TGTGCCAGCAGCTTGGAGTTAGCCGGAGAGACCCAGTACTTC
TRBV5-1	TRBD1	TRBJ1-2	CASSSYRGVKRGYTF	TGCGCCAGCAGCTCTTACAGGGGAGTGAAGAGGGGCTACACCTTC
TRBV5-4	NA	TRBJ2-7	CASSLAGLYEQYF	TGTGCCAGCAGCTTGGCGGGACTCTACGAGCAGTACTTC
TRBV30	TRBD2	TRBJ2-7	CAWSVIGGEYEQYF	TGTGCCTGGAGTGTAATTGGGGGGGAGTACGAGCAGTACTTC
TRBV14	NA	TRBJ1-4	CASSQTWANEKLFF	TGTGCCAGCAGCCAGACATGGGCTAATGAAAAACTGTTTTTT
TRBV29-1	NA	TRBJ2-1	CSVEPLSSYNEQFF	TGCAGCGTTGAACCGCTGAGCTCCTACAATGAGCAGTTCTTC
TRBV4-2	NA	TRBJ2-2	CASSQADTHTGELFF	TGTGCCAGCAGCCAAGCGGACACCCACACCGGGGAGCTGTTTTTT
TRBV6-1	TRBD2	TRBJ2-5	CASSELAGGQETQYF	TGTGCCAGCAGTGAACTAGCGGGGGGCCAAGAGACCCAGTACTTC
TRBV19	TRBD2	TRBJ2-5	CASSNQRGPTETQYF	TGTGCCAGTAGTAACCAGCGGGGGCCTACGGAGACCCAGTACTTC
TRBV6-5	TRBD1	TRBJ1-1	CASSYQTGGNTEAFF	TGTGCCAGCAGTTATCAAACAGGGGGCAACACTGAAGCTTTCTTT
TRBV27	TRBD1	TRBJ1-5	CASSILPGGNQPQHF	TGTGCCAGCAGTATCCTACCAGGGGGCAACCAGCCCCAGCATTTT
TRBV6-1	NA	TRBJ1-5	CASGQGLSNQPQHF	TGTGCCAGCGGTCAGGGTTTGAGCAATCAGCCCCAGCATTTT
TRBV7-2	TRBD1	TRBJ2-7	CATRQGYEQYF	TGTGCCACCCGACAGGGATACGAGCAGTACTTC
TRBV4-2	TRBD1	TRBJ2-5	CASSQEKGRTGGQTQYF	TGTGCCAGCAGCCAAGAAAAGGGTCGGACAGGGGGTCAGACCCAGTACTTC
TRBV6-1	NA	TRBJ1-2	CASSETSPGGYTF	TGTGCCAGCAGTGAGACATCACCCGGAGGCTACACCTTC
TRBV10-2	TRBD1	TRBJ2-3	CASSTGTGLYF	TGCGCCAGCAGCACCGGGACAGGGCTGTATTTT
TRBV7-9	NA	TRBJ2-3	CASSNHQADTQYF	TGTGCCAGCAGCAATCACCAGGCAGATACGCAGTATTTT
TRBV9	TRBD2	TRBJ2-1	CASSVEAGGFYNEQFF	TGTGCCAGCAGCGTAGAAGCGGGAGGGTTCTACAATGAGCAGTTCTTC
TRBV4-3	TRBD1	TRBJ2-7	CASSQDRTGRVDEQYF	TGCGCCAGCAGCCAAGATCGGACAGGGCGGGTCGACGAGCAGTACTTC
TRBV7-6	NA	TRBJ2-1	CASSLSRPDNEQFF	TGTGCCAGCAGCCTCTCTAGACCGGACAATGAGCAGTTCTTC
TRBV30	NA	TRBJ1-2	CAWSRYATYGYTF	TGTGCCTGGAGCCGCTATGCTACCTATGGCTACACCTTC
TRBV5-6	TRBD1	TRBJ2-7	CASSAMDRDEQYF	TGTGCCAGCAGCGCGATGGACAGGGACGAGCAGTACTTC
TRBV30	NA	TRBJ1-3	CAWSLGGTGNTIYF	TGTGCCTGGAGCCTCGGGGGAACTGGAAACACCATATATTTT
TRBV13	TRBD2	TRBJ2-7	CASSLAVRRAGGSYEQYF	TGTGCCAGCAGCTTAGCGGTGCGGCGAGCGGGGGGTTCCTACGAGCAGTACTTC
TRBV19	TRBD1	TRBJ2-2	CASLPGQGVGELFF	TGTGCCAGTCTCCCGGGACAGGGAGTCGGGGAGCTGTTTTTT
TRBV18	NA	TRBJ2-7	CASSGGAKYEQYF	TGTGCCAGCTCAGGGGGCGCGAAATACGAGCAGTACTTC
TRBV7-2	NA	TRBJ1-2	CASSLDGATNYGYTF	TGTGCCAGCAGCTTAGATGGGGCCACTAACTATGGCTACACCTTC
TRBV9	TRBD2	TRBJ2-7	CASSVAGTSGRYEQYF	TGTGCCAGCAGCGTAGCCGGGACTAGCGGGAGGTACGAGCAGTACTTC
TRBV4-3	NA	TRBJ1-1	CASSQDWRGNTEAFF	TGCGCCAGCAGCCAAGATTGGAGGGGGAACACTGAAGCTTTCTTT
TRBV18	NA	TRBJ1-2	CASSPPGLTLGGYTF	TGTGCCAGCTCACCACCGGGACTGACATTGGGTGGCTACACCTTC
TRBV6-4	NA	TRBJ1-1	CASSPRAGTEAFF	TGTGCCAGCAGTCCCCGAGCGGGAACTGAAGCTTTCTTT
TRBV29-1	NA	TRBJ1-2	CSLGGDYGYTF	TGCAGCCTGGGAGGGGACTATGGCTACACCTTC
TRBV19	NA	TRBJ2-7	CASSNRVDYEQYF	TGTGCCAGTAGTAACAGGGTGGATTACGAGCAGTACTTC
TRBV6-5	NA	TRBJ1-1	CASSYSFPGMNTEAFF	TGTGCCAGCAGTTACTCGTTTCCGGGGATGAACACTGAAGCTTTCTTT
TRBV28	TRBD2	TRBJ2-1	CASSDPGLGNEQFF	TGTGCCAGCAGTGACCCGGGACTAGGGAATGAGCAGTTCTTC
TRBV19	NA	TRBJ2-1	CASSVRDSSDNEQFF	TGTGCCAGTAGTGTACGGGATAGCTCCGACAATGAGCAGTTCTTC
TRBV4-3	NA	TRBJ1-6	CASSHRSTRGRNSPLHF	TGCGCCAGCAGCCACCGATCGACCCGAGGGCGTAATTCACCCCTCCACTTT
TRBV28	NA	TRBJ1-5	CASSPHTGNQPQHF	TGTGCCAGCAGTCCACATACAGGGAATCAGCCCCAGCATTTT
TRBV10-3	TRBD2	TRBJ2-5	CAISEGEGETQYF	TGTGCCATCAGTGAGGGGGAGGGGGAGACCCAGTACTTC
TRBV28	TRBD2	TRBJ2-1	CASSWASGRGEQFF	TGTGCCAGCAGTTGGGCTAGCGGGAGAGGTGAGCAGTTCTTC
TRBV6-5	NA	TRBJ2-7	CASSSGTGTPYEQYF	TGTGCCAGCAGTTCGGGGACTGGCACACCCTACGAGCAGTACTTC
TRBV18	NA	TRBJ1-3	CASSLKGTPLSGNTIYF	TGTGCCAGCTCATTAAAGGGGACACCCCTCTCTGGAAACACCATATATTTT
TRBV5-4	TRBD2	TRBJ2-7	CASSLGNSGGPDYEQYF	TGTGCCAGCAGCTTAGGAAATAGCGGGGGGCCCGACTACGAGCAGTACTTC
TRBV5-1	NA	TRBJ1-1	CASRYVANGDTEAFF	TGCGCCAGCAGATATGTCGCGAACGGGGACACTGAAGCTTTCTTT
TRBV5-5	NA	TRBJ1-1	CASSFNPGGNTEAFF	TGTGCCAGCAGCTTTAACCCAGGAGGGAACACTGAAGCTTTCTTT
TRBV30	TRBD2	TRBJ2-2	CAWSSGTRRTGELFF	TGTGCCTGGAGCAGCGGGACTCGCCGCACCGGGGAGCTGTTTTTT